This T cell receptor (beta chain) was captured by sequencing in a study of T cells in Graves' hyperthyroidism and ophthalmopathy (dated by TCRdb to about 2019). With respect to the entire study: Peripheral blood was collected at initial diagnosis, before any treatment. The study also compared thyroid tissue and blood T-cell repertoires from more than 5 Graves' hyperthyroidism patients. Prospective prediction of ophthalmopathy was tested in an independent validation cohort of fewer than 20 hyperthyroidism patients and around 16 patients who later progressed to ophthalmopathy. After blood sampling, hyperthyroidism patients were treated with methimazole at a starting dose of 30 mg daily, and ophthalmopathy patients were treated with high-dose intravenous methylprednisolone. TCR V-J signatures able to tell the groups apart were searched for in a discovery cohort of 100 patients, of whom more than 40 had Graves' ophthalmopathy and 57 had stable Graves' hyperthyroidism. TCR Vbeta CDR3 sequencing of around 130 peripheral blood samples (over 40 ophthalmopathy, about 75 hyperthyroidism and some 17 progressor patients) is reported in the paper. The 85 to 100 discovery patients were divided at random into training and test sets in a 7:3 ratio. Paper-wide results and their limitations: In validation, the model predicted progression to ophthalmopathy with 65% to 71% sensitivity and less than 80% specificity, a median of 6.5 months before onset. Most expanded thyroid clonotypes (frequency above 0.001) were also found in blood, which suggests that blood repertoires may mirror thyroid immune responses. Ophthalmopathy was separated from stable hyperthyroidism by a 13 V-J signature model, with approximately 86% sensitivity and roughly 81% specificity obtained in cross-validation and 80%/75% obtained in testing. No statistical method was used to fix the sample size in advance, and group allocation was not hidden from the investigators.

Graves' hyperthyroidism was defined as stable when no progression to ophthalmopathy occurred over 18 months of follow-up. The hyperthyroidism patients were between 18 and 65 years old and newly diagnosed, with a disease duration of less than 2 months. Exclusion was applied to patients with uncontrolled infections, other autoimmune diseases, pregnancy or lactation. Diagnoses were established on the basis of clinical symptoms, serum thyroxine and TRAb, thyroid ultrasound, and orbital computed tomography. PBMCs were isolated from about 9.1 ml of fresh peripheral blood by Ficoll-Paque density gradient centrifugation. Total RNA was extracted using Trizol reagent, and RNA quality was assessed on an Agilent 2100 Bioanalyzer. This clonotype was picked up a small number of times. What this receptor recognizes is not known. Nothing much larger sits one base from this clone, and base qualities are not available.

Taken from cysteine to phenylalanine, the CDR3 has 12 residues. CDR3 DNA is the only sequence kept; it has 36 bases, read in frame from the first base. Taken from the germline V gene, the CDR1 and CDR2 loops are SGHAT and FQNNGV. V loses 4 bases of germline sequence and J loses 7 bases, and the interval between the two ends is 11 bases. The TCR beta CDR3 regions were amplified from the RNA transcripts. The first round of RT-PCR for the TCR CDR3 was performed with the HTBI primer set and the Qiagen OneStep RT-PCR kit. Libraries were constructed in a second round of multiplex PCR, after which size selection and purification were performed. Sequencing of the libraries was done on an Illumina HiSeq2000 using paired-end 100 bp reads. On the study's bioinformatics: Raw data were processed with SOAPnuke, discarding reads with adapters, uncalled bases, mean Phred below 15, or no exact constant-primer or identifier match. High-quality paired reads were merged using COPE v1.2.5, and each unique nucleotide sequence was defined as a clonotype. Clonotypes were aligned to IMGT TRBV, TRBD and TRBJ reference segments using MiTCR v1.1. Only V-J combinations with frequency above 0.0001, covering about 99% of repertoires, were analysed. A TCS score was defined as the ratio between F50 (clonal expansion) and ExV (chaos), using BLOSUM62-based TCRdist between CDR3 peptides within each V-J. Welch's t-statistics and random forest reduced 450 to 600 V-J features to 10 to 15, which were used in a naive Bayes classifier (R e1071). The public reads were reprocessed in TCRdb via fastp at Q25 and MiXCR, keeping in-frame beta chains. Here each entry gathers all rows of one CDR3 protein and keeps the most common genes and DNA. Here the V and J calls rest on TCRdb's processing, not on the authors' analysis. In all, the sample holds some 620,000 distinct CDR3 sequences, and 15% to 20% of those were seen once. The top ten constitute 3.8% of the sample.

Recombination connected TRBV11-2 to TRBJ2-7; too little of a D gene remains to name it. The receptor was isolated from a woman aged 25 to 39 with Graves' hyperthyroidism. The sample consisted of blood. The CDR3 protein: CASSWNEREQYF. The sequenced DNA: TGTGCCAGCAGCTGGAATGAGAGGGAGCAGTACTTC.